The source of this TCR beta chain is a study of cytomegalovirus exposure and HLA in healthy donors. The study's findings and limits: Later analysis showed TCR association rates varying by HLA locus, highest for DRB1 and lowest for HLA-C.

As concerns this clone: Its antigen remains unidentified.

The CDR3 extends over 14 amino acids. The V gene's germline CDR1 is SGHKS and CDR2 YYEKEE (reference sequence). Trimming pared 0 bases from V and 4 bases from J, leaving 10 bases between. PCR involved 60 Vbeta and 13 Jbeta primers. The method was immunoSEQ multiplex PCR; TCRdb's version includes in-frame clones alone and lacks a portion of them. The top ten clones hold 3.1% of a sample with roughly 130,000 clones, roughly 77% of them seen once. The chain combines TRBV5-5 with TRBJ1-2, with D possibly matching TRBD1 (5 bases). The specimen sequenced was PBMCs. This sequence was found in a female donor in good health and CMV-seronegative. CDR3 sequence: CASSLGGASYGYTF. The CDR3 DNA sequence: TGTGCCAGCAGCTTGGGTGGGGCCAGCTATGGCTACACCTTC.